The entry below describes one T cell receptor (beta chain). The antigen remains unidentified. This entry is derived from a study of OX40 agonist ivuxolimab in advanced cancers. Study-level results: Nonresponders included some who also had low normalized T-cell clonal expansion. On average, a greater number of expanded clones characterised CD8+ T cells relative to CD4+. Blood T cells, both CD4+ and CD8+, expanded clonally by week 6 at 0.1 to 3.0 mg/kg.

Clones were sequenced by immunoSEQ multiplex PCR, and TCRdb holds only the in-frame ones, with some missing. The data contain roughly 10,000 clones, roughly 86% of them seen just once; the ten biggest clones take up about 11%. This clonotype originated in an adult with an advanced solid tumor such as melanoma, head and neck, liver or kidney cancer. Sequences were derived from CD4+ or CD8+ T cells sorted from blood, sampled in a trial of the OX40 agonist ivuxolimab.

The CDR3 sequence: CASSLVGQANGYTF. CDR3 nucleotide sequence: TGTGCCAGCAGCTTAGTGGGGCAGGCCAATGGCTACACCTTC. This chain uses TRBV7-2 with TRBJ1-2; D perhaps matches TRBD1 (5 bases). V was clipped by 1 base and J by 6 bases, with 12 bases between them. Germline CDR1 and CDR2: SGHTA and FQGNSA. This CDR3 comprises 14 residues.